Listed below are T cell receptor beta chains from one sample, sequenced in a study of regulatory T cells in long-lasting Graves disease. A single record per CDR3 protein comes from TCRdb applying MiXCR to the multiplex PCR reads. There are some 450,000 distinct CDR3 sequences in the sample; around 22% occur only once, and 26% lies in the top ten. Sequenced material: peripheral blood mononuclear cells (PBMCs), taken when the disease was refractory, from a patient treated with antithyroid drugs. The receptors here all came from a female donor with Graves disease. The CDR3 runs from the conserved cysteine through the conserved F or W. A D gene is named only where the DNA matches it firmly. Where a row states a size, it is once, few, many or the class of an expanded clone; other rows omit it.

CDR3	DNA	size	D	V	J
CASMGTSGSADEQYF	TGTGCCAGCATGGGGACTAGCGGGAGTGCCGACGAGCAGTACTTC	NA	TRBD2	TRBV28	TRBJ2-7
CASSLASRATEAFF	TGTGCCAGCAGCTTAGCAAGTAGGGCTACTGAAGCTTTCTTT	many	NA	TRBV7-2	TRBJ1-1
CAWSGRTPRYGYTF	TGTGCCTGGAGTGGCCGGACACCCCGCTATGGCTACACCTTC	NA	NA	TRBV30	TRBJ1-2
CAIADRPDQPQHF	TGTGCCATCGCGGACAGACCTGATCAGCCCCAGCATTTT	many	NA	TRBV28	TRBJ1-5
CASSLRAGGSRSYEQYF	TGTGCCAGCAGTCTGAGGGCGGGAGGGTCTAGGTCCTACGAGCAGTACTTC	NA	TRBD2	TRBV28	TRBJ2-7
CASMLGQGWYEQYF	TGTGCCAGCATGTTAGGACAGGGCTGGTACGAGCAGTACTTC	NA	TRBD1	TRBV28	TRBJ2-7
CSGRGNGKNIQYF	TGCAGCGGGAGGGGGAACGGCAAAAACATTCAGTACTTC	NA	TRBD2	TRBV20-1	TRBJ2-4
CATSRDTETFF	TGTGCCACCAGCAGAGACACTGAAACTTTCTTT	NA	NA	TRBV15	TRBJ1-1
CASSLPSGRYTGELFF	TGTGCCAGCAGCCTTCCTAGCGGGAGATACACCGGGGAGCTGTTTTTT	NA	TRBD2	TRBV28	TRBJ2-2
CSTTPGKGNTIYF	TGCAGCACAACCCCCGGGAAAGGAAACACCATATATTTT	NA	NA	TRBV29-1	TRBJ1-3
CASRSRTESSYEQYF	TGTGCCAGCAGATCGCGAACAGAAAGCTCCTACGAGCAGTACTTC	NA	NA	TRBV13	TRBJ2-7
CASSPWTGGIPSGNTIYF	TGTGCCAGTAGTCCTTGGACAGGGGGTATTCCCTCTGGAAACACCATATATTTT	once	TRBD1	TRBV19	TRBJ1-3
CSATTGTANQPQHF	TGCAGTGCCACTACCGGGACAGCAAATCAGCCCCAGCATTTT	many	TRBD1	TRBV20-1	TRBJ1-5
CATSPRDSYEQYF	TGTGCCACCTCCCCCCGGGACTCCTACGAGCAGTACTTC	many	NA	TRBV27	TRBJ2-7
CASSRRRGGSGANVLTF	TGTGCCAGCAGTCGCCGCCGCGGGGGCTCTGGGGCCAACGTCCTGACTTTC	few	TRBD2	TRBV6-1	TRBJ2-6
CASSMRGGHTEAFF	TGTGCCAGTAGTATGAGGGGGGGGCACACTGAAGCTTTCTTT	few	NA	TRBV19	TRBJ1-1
CSARAGGYNEQFF	TGCAGTGCGCGAGCGGGGGGCTACAATGAGCAGTTCTTC	NA	TRBD2	TRBV20-1	TRBJ2-1
CASSLAPQGPTEAFF	TGTGCCAGCAGCTTAGCCCCCCAGGGCCCCACTGAAGCTTTCTTT	NA	NA	TRBV13	TRBJ1-1
CASSLVTLAKNIQYF	TGTGCCAGCAGCTTGGTAACCCTAGCCAAAAACATTCAGTACTTC	NA	NA	TRBV7-8	TRBJ2-4
CSAQGTTGGTQYF	TGCAGTGCCCAGGGGACCACCGGGGGGACCCAGTACTTC	NA	NA	TRBV20-1	TRBJ2-5
CAIRADRGGEETQYF	TGTGCCATCAGGGCGGACAGGGGAGGCGAAGAGACCCAGTACTTC	few	TRBD1	TRBV10-3	TRBJ2-5
CASSLTGQGDFGELFF	TGTGCCAGCAGCCTAACGGGACAGGGGGACTTCGGAGAGCTGTTTTTT	NA	TRBD1	TRBV7-3	TRBJ2-2
CASSPQQGALTYEQYF	TGTGCCAGCAGTCCACAACAGGGGGCTCTGACCTACGAGCAGTACTTC	few	TRBD1	TRBV28	TRBJ2-7
CASSSWDSAYEQYF	TGTGCCAGCAGCTCCTGGGACAGCGCCTACGAGCAGTACTTC	few	TRBD1	TRBV7-9	TRBJ2-7
CASSRPYTPQETQYF	TGTGCCAGCAGTAGGCCGTATACCCCACAAGAGACCCAGTACTTC	NA	NA	TRBV28	TRBJ2-5
CASSRKGTSYNEQFF	TGTGCCAGCAGTCGGAAGGGGACTAGCTACAATGAGCAGTTCTTC	NA	TRBD2	TRBV12-3/TRBV12-4	TRBJ2-1
CASSLDSTGRGSPLHF	TGTGCCAGCAGCTTAGATTCGACAGGGAGAGGTTCACCCCTCCACTTT	NA	TRBD1	TRBV11-2	TRBJ1-6
CASSLADDSPQHF	TGCGCCAGCAGCTTGGCCGATGACAGTCCCCAGCATTTT	few	NA	TRBV5-1	TRBJ1-5
CASPANRGRRETQYF	TGTGCCAGCCCTGCAAACAGGGGGCGCAGGGAGACCCAGTACTTC	many	TRBD1	TRBV2	TRBJ2-5
CASISDQNTEAFF	TGTGCCAGCATTTCAGATCAGAACACTGAAGCTTTCTTT	many	NA	TRBV6-1	TRBJ1-1
CASSLGSNQPQHF	TGTGCCAGCAGTTTAGGGAGCAATCAGCCCCAGCATTTT	many	NA	TRBV12-3/TRBV12-4	TRBJ1-5
CASKPPGAQFNEKLFF	TGTGCCAGCAAGCCGCCAGGGGCTCAATTTAATGAAAAACTGTTTTTT	many	NA	TRBV28	TRBJ1-4
CASSPDGAGGDIQYF	TGTGCCAGCAGCCCCGACGGAGCGGGAGGGGACATTCAGTACTTC	few	TRBD2	TRBV7-9	TRBJ2-4
CASSLARGPNEKLFF	TGCGCCAGCAGCTTGGCCAGGGGGCCTAATGAAAAACTGTTTTTT	NA	TRBD1	TRBV5-1	TRBJ1-4
CASSNQYSNQPQHF	TGTGCCAGCAGTAACCAGTATAGCAATCAGCCCCAGCATTTT	many	NA	TRBV6-1	TRBJ1-5
CATSVQGGPYEQYF	TGTGCCACCAGTGTACAGGGGGGGCCCTACGAGCAGTACTTC	NA	NA	TRBV24-1	TRBJ2-7
CATSYGTSGANEQFF	TGTGCCACCAGCTACGGGACTAGCGGGGCAAATGAGCAGTTCTTC	NA	TRBD2	TRBV24-1	TRBJ2-1
CASSGDVGNTIYF	TGTGCCAGCAGTGGGGACGTTGGAAACACCATATATTTT	few	NA	TRBV2	TRBJ1-3
CSARAIAGGNQPQHF	TGCAGTGCTAGAGCTATCGCCGGAGGCAATCAGCCCCAGCATTTT	NA	NA	TRBV20-1	TRBJ1-5
CASSPSSGRFEQYF	TGTGCCAGCAGTCCTTCTAGCGGGAGATTCGAGCAGTACTTC	many	TRBD2	TRBV12-3/TRBV12-4	TRBJ2-7
CASSHDRGAIGYTF	TGTGCCAGCAGTCACGATCGGGGGGCGATCGGCTACACCTTC	many	NA	TRBV6-1	TRBJ1-2
CASRDTSLGDGSLGGEQYF	TGTGCCAGCAGAGACACCTCCCTTGGGGACGGCAGCCTGGGAGGGGAGCAGTACTTC	many	TRBD2	TRBV2	TRBJ2-7
CAWSGAWGQGRNEAFF	TGTGCCTGGAGTGGGGCTTGGGGACAGGGGAGGAATGAAGCTTTCTTT	few	TRBD1	TRBV30	TRBJ1-1
CASRTFGTGAPVEGAQYF	TGTGCCAGCAGAACGTTCGGGACAGGGGCCCCGGTGGAAGGGGCCCAGTACTTC	many	TRBD1	TRBV27	TRBJ2-5
CASSTVYEQYF	TGTGCCAGCAGTACAGTCTACGAGCAGTACTTC	many	NA	TRBV28	TRBJ2-7
CASSFSRARTGELFF	TGCGCCAGCAGCTTCAGCAGGGCCCGCACCGGGGAGCTGTTTTTT	NA	NA	TRBV5-1	TRBJ2-2
CASSQGREFRETQYF	TGCGCCAGCAGCCAAGGGCGGGAGTTCAGAGAGACCCAGTACTTC	few	TRBD2	TRBV4-1	TRBJ2-5
CATAQTGVEETQYF	TGTGCCACCGCCCAGACAGGGGTGGAGGAGACCCAGTACTTC	few	TRBD1	TRBV10-3	TRBJ2-5
CASSQGDRNNSPLHF	TGTGCCAGCAGCCAAGGGGACAGGAATAATTCACCCCTCCACTTT	NA	TRBD1	TRBV3-1	TRBJ1-6
CAISRDSLYEQYF	TGTGCCATCAGCAGGGACAGCTTATACGAGCAGTACTTC	few	TRBD1	TRBV10-3	TRBJ2-7
CASSSTADKNGGIQYF	TGTGCCAGCAGTTCGACAGCGGACAAAAACGGAGGGATTCAGTACTTC	few	NA	TRBV6-5	TRBJ2-4